This T cell receptor (beta chain) originates from a study of somatic mutations in cytotoxic T cells in rheumatoid arthritis. As for the study in general: Therapy with immunosuppressive drugs such as methotrexate, hydroxychloroquine and sulfasalazine accompanied the collection of follow-up samples.

This clone was counted a single time. Its specificity is not known. Assay used: immunoSEQ multiplex PCR; TCRdb lists only in-frame clones, some missing. The sample holds some 6,700 clones; 77% are singletons and the top ten take roughly 27%. The CDR3 sequence is 11 residues long. Germline values: CDR1 ENHRY, CDR2 SYGVKD. Deletions cut 8 bases from V and 2 bases from J, with 5 bases between. Broader study findings: Compared with age-matched healthy controls, rheumatoid arthritis patients did not differ significantly in CD8+ T-cell clonality. The antigen targets of the expanded CD8+ clones were unknown.

The gene calls are TRBV10-3 and TRBJ2-3; D is ambiguous. Sequences were derived from CD8+ T cells sorted from blood, sampled at a follow-up visit. This TCR was sampled from a woman in her 70s with rheumatoid arthritis. The CDR3 loop reads CAIGATDTQYF. The CDR3 region has the DNA TGTGCCATCGGAGCCACAGATACGCAGTATTTT.